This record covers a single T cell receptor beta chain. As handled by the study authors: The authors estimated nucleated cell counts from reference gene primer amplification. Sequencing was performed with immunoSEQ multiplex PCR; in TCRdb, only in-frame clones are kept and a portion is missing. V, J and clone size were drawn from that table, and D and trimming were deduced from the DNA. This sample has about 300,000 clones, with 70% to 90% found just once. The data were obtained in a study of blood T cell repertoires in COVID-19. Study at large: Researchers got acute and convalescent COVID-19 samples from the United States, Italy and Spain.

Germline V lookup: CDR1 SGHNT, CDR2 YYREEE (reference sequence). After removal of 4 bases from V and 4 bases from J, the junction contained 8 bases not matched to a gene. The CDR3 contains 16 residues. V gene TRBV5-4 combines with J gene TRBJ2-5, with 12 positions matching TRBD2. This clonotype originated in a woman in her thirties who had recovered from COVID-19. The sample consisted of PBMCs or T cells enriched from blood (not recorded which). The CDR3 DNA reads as TGTGCCAGCAGCAGCGCTAGCGGGGGGGCCCGAGAGACCCAGTACTTC. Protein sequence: CASSSASGGARETQYF.